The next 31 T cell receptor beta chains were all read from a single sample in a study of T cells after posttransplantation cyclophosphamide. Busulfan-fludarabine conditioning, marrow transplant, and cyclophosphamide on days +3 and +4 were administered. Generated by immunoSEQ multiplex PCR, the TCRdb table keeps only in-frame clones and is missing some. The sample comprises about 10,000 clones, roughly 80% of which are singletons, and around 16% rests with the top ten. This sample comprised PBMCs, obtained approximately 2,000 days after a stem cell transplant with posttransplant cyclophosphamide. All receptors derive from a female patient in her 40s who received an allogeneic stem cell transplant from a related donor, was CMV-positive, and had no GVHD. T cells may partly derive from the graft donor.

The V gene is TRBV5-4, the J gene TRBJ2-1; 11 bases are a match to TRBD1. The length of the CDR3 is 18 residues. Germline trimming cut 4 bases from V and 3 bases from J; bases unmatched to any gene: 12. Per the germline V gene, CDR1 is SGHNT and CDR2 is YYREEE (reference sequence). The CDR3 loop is CASSLKSTGTGGYNEQFF. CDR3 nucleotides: TGTGCCAGCAGCCTTAAGAGTACCGGGACAGGGGGCTACAATGAGCAGTTCTTC.

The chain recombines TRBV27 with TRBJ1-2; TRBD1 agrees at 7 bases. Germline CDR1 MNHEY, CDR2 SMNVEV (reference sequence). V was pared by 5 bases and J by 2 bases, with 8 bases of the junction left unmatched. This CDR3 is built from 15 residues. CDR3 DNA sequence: TGTGCCAGCAGTCCCTCTTCGACAGGGAACTATGGCTACACCTTC. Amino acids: CASSPSSTGNYGYTF.

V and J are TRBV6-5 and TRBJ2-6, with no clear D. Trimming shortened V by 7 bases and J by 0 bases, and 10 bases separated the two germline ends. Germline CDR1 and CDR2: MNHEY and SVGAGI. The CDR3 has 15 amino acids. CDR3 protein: CASTPQLSGANVLTF. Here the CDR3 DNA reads TGTGCCAGCACCCCACAGCTCTCTGGGGCCAACGTCCTGACTTTC.

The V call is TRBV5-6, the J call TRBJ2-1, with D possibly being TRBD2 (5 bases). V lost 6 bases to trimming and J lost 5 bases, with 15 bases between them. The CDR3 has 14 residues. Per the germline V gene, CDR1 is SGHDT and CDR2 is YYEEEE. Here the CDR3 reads CASTSAGLHNEQFF. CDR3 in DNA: TGTGCCAGCACCTCCGCAGGACTGCACAATGAGCAGTTCTTC.

The CDR3 DNA is TGTGCCAGTAGTTACCCCGTGGGCAGTACCTATGGCTACACCTTC. Translated: CASSYPVGSTYGYTF. The V and J genes are TRBV19 and TRBJ1-2; D unresolved. Deletions cut 5 bases from V and 4 bases from J, with 17 bases between. This CDR3 spans 15 amino acids. CDR1 is LNHDA and CDR2 is SQIVND in the germline V gene (reference sequence).

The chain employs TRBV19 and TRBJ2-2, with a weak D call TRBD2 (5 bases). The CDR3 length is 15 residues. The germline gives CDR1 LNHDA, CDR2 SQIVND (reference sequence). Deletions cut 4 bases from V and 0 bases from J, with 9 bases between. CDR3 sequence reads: CASSTRGSNTGELFF. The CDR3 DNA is TGTGCCAGTAGTACCCGGGGATCGAACACCGGGGAGCTGTTTTTT.

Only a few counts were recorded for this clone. CDR3 protein: CASTGVGYEQYF. CDR3 DNA: TGTGCCAGTACCGGGGTGGGCTACGAGCAGTACTTC. The chain combines TRBV19 with TRBJ2-7, with TRBD2 as a possible D gene (5 bases). V lost 7 bases, J lost 3 bases, and 10 bases lay in between. The CDR3 covers 12 residues. Germline V gene sequence: CDR1 LNHDA, CDR2 SQIVND (reference sequence).

The CDR3 here is CASTEAGGGETQYF. CDR3 nucleotides: TGTGCCAGCACGGAAGCGGGGGGGGGTGAGACCCAGTACTTC. The chain carries TRBV28 and TRBJ2-5; 10 positions agree with TRBD2. Trimming cost V 7 bases and J 5 bases; bases outside gene matches: 7. The CDR3 runs to 14 residues. Germline V CDR1 and CDR2: MDHEN, SYDVKM.

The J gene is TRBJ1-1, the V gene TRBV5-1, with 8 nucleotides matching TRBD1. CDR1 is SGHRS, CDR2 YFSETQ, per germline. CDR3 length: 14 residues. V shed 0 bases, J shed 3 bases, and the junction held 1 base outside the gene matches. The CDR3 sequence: CASSLGQGYTEAFF. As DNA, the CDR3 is TGCGCCAGCAGCTTGGGACAGGGGTACACTGAAGCTTTCTTT. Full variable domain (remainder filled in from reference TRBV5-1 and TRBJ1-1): KAGVTQTPRYLIKTRGQQVTLSCSPISGHRSVSWYQQTPGQGLQFLFEYFSETQRNKGNFPGRFSGRQFSNSRSEMNVSTLELGDSALYLCASSLGQGYTEAFFGQGTRLTVV.

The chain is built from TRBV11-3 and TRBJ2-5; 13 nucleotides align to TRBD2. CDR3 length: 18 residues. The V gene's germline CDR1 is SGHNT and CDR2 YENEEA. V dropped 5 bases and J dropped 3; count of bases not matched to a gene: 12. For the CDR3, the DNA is TGTGCCAGCAGCCCAGGGGGACTAGCGGGGACCGCCGAAGAGACCCAGTACTTC. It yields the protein CASSPGGLAGTAEETQYF.

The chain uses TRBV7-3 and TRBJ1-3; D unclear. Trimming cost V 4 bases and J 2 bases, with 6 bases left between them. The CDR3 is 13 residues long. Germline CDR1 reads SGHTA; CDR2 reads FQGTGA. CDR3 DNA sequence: TGTGCCAGCAGCTCCTCTCCTGGAAACACCATATATTTT. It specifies CASSSSPGNTIYF.

This CDR3 reads CASSVMGTSGNEQFF. The CDR3 coding sequence is TGTGCCAGCAGCGTGATGGGGACTAGCGGCAATGAGCAGTTCTTC. This chain links TRBV28 with TRBJ2-1, with 11 nucleotides matching TRBD2. The CDR3 totals 15 residues. The germline CDR1 and CDR2 sequences are MDHEN and SYDVKM. With V trimmed by 6 bases and J by 6 bases, 7 bases remained unmatched.

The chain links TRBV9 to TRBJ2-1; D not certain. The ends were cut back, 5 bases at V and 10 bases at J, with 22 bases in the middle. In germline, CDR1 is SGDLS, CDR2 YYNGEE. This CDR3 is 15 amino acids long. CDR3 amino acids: CASSDQPSSSEEQFF. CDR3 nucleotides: TGTGCCAGCAGTGACCAACCATCATCTAGTGAAGAGCAGTTCTTC.

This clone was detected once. The CDR3 DNA reads TGTGCCAGCAGCTTAGGCGGCGGGGGAGAGACCCAGTACTTC. It translates to CASSLGGGGETQYF. This chain uses TRBV11-3 with TRBJ2-5; 7 positions match TRBD2. V was clipped by 1 base and J by 4 bases; unmatched bases: 3. Germline V gene data show CDR1 as SGHNT and CDR2 as YENEEA. The CDR3 covers 14 residues.

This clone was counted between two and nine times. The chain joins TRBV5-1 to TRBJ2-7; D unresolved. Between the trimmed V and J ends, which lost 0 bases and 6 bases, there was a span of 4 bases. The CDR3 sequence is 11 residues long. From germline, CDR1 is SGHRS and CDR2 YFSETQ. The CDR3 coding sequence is TGCGCCAGCAGCTTGGGGCCCGAGCAGTACTTC. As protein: CASSLGPEQYF.

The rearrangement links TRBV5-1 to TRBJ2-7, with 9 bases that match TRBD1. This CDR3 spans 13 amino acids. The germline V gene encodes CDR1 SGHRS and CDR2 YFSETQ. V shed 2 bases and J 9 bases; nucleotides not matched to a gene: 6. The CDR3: CASSLGTGKGQYF. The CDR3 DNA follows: TGCGCCAGCAGCTTAGGGACAGGGAAGGGGCAGTACTTC.

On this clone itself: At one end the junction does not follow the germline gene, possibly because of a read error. CDR3 sequence: CASSLDQGASYNEQFF. The CDR3 bases are TGTGCTAGCAGCTTAGATCAGGGGGCCTCCTACAATGAGCAGTTCTTC. The chain recombines TRBV7-7 with TRBJ2-1, with TRBD1 identical over 8 bases. CDR1 is SSHAT, CDR2 FNYEAQ, per germline (reference sequence). This CDR3 contains 16 residues.

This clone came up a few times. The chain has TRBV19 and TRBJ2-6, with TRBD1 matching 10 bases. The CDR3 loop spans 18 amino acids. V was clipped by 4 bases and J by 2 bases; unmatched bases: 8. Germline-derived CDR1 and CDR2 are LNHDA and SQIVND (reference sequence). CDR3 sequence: CASSRSTGGWPGANVLTF. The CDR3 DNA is TGTGCCAGTAGTAGGTCGACAGGGGGCTGGCCTGGGGCCAACGTCCTGACTTTC.

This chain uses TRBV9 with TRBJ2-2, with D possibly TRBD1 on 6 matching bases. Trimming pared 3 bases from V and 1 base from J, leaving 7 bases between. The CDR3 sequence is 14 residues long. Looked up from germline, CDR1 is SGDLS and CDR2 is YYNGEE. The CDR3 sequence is CASSADRNTGELFF. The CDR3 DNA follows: TGTGCCAGCAGCGCGGACAGGAACACCGGGGAGCTGTTTTTT.

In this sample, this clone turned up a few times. This chain's CDR3 is CASSFRAYEQYF. CDR3 bases: TGTGCCAGCAGCTTCAGGGCTTACGAGCAGTACTTC. The rearrangement links TRBV7-8 to TRBJ2-7; D might be TRBD1 (5 bases). V gave up 3 bases and J gave up 4 bases, with 7 bases separating them. This CDR3 region has 12 residues. Germline values: CDR1 SGHVS, CDR2 FQNEAQ.

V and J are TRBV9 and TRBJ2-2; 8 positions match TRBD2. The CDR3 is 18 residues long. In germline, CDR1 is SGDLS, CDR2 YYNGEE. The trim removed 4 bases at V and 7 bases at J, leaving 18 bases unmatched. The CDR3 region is CASSQGTAGATRSGELFF. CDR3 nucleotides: TGTGCCAGCAGCCAGGGTACAGCGGGGGCCACGCGGAGCGGGGAGCTGTTTTTT.

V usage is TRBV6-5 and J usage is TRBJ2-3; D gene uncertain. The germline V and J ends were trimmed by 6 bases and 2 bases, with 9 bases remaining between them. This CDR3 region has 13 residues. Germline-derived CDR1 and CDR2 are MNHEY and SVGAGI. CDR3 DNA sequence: TGTGCCAGCAGCCTCTTTAACACAGATACGCAGTATTTT. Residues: CASSLFNTDTQYF.

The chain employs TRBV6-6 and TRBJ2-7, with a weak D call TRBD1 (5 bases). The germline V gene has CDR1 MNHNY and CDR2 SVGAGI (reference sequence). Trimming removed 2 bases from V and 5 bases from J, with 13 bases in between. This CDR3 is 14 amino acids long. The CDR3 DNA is TGTGCCAGCAGTTACCCAGGGTATTCGGACGAGCAGTACTTC. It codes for CASSYPGYSDEQYF.

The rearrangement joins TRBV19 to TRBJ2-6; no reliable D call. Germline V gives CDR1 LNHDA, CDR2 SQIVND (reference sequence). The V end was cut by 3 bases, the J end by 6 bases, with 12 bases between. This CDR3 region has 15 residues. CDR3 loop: CASSIVQAVANVLTF. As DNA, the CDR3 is TGTGCCAGTAGTATTGTGCAGGCAGTGGCCAACGTCCTGACTTTC.

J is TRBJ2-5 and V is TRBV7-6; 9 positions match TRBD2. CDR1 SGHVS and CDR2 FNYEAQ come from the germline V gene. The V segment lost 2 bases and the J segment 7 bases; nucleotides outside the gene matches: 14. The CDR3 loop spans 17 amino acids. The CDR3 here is CASSLSGRTSDWGTQYF. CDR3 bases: TGTGCCAGCAGCTTAAGTGGTAGGACTAGCGATTGGGGGACCCAGTACTTC. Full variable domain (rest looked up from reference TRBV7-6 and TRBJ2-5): GAGVSQSPRYKVTKRGQDVALRCDPISGHVSLYWYRQALGQGPEFLTYFNYEAQQDKSGLPNDRFSAERPEGSISTLTIQRTEQRDSAMYRCASSLSGRTSDWGTQYFGPGTRLLVL.

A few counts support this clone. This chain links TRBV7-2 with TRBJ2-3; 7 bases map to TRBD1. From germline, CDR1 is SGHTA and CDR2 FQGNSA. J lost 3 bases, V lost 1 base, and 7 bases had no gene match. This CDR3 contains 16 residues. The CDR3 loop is CASSLETGMSTDTQYF. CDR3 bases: TGTGCCAGCAGCTTAGAGACAGGGATGTCAACAGATACGCAGTATTTT. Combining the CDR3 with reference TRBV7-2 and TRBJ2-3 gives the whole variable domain GAGVSQSPSNKVTEKGKDVELRCDPISGHTALYWYRQSLGQGLEFLIYFQGNSAPDKSGLPSDRFSAERTGGSVSTLTIQRTQQEDSAVYLCASSLETGMSTDTQYFGPGTRLTVL.

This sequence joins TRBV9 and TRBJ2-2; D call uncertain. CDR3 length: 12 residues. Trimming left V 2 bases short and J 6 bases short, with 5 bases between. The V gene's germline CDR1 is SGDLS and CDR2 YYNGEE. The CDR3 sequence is CASSVGPGELFF. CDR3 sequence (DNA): TGTGCCAGCAGCGTTGGGCCCGGGGAGCTGTTTTTT.

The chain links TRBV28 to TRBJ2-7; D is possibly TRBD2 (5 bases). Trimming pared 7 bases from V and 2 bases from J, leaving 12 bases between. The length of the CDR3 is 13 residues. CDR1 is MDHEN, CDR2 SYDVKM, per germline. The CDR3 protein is CASKEGPTYEQYF. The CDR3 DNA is TGTGCCAGCAAAGAGGGTCCCACCTACGAGCAGTACTTC.

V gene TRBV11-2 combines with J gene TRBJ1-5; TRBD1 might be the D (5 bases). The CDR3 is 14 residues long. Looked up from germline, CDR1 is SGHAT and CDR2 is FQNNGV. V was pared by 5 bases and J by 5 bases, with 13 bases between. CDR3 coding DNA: TGTGCCAGCAGCGTTAGGTGGGGGGATCAGCCCCAGCATTTT. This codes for CASSVRWGDQPQHF.

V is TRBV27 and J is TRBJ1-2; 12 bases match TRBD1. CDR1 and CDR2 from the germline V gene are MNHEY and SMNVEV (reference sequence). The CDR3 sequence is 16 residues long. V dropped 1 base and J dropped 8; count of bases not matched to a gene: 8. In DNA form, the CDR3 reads TGTGCCAGCAGTTTATTCCCGGGACAGGGGGCTCAGGGCTACACCTTC. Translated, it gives CASSLFPGQGAQGYTF.

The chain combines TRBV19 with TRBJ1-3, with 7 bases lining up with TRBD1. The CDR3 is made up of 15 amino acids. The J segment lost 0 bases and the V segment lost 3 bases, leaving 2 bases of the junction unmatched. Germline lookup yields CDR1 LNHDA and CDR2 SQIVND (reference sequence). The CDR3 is CASSIGTVSGNTIYF. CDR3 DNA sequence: TGTGCCAGTAGTATCGGGACAGTCTCTGGAAACACCATATATTTT.